What follows are 17 T cell receptor beta chains derived from one specimen sequenced in a study of beta chain features in type 1 diabetes. The study reverse transcribed the entire isolated RNA, so it sequenced expressed TCRB transcripts. The protocol was immunoSEQ multiplex PCR, while the TCRdb copy is restricted to in-frame clones and leaves out a portion. This table has some 360,000 clones, around a tenth appearing once. The study, taken as a whole, reports: Type 1 diabetes patients showed a moderate but significant shortening of TCRB CDR3s in all four CD4+ subsets.

Which antigens these TCRs recognize remains unknown. Sequencing used central memory CD4+ T cells from blood. These receptors came from a man aged 25 to 40 with type 1 diabetes.

Many counts were recorded for this clone. This chain joins TRBV7-9 and TRBJ1-1; a weak D match, TRBD1 (5 bases). The germline V gene encodes CDR1 SEHNR and CDR2 FQNEAQ (reference sequence). The CDR3 has 14 residues. The germline V and J ends were trimmed by 5 bases and 11 bases, with 21 bases remaining between them. Here the CDR3 DNA reads TGTGCCAGCAGCCCAGGGACGGCCATACGGGGTGCTTTCTTT. Protein product: CASSPGTAIRGAFF. Full variable domain (missing parts from reference TRBV7-9 and TRBJ1-1): DTGVSQNPRHKITKRGQNVTFRCDPISEHNRLYWYRQTLGQGPEFLTYFQNEAQLEKSRLLSDRFSAERPKGSFSTLEIQRTEQGDSAMYLCASSPGTAIRGAFFGQGTRLTVV.

The chain carries TRBV9 and TRBJ2-1; D is unclear. Germline CDR1 and CDR2: SGDLS and YYNGEE. This CDR3 is 15 amino acids long. The V end lost 0 bases, the J end lost 9 bases, and 16 bases lay between the germline ends. The CDR3 DNA reads as TGTGCCAGCAGCGTAGTCCTGGGCCCTCGGATTGAGCAGTTCTTC. Translating gives CASSVVLGPRIEQFF.

This clone was found a few times. This chain uses TRBV7-2 with TRBJ1-5; possibly TRBD1 for D (6 bases). Germline-derived CDR1 and CDR2 are SGHTA and FQGNSA. The CDR3 has 14 residues. Trimming cost V 2 bases and J 7 bases, with 12 bases left between them. CDR3 nucleotide sequence: TGTGCCAGCAGCTTAAGGGGGGCCGAGCAGCCCCAGCATTTT. It encodes CASSLRGAEQPQHF.

This chain joins TRBV18 and TRBJ2-5, with D hard to call. The end of the DNA fits TRBJ2-7 better, so the J call may be wrong. The germline V gene encodes CDR1 KGHSH and CDR2 LQKENI. The CDR3 runs 12 residues. CDR3 bases: TGTGCCAGCTCGCCTAGCTCCTACGAGCAGTACTTC. It specifies CASSPSSYEQYF.

This clone has at least ten counts. This chain joins TRBV21-1 and TRBJ2-1. TRBV21-1 is given as a pseudogene. The CDR3 sequence is 9 residues long. The CDR3 DNA reads TGTGCCAGCAGCAAAGACCAGTTCTTC. This encodes CASSKDQFF.

This clone was seen at least ten times. The rearrangement joins TRBV5-6 to TRBJ2-5; D is uncertain. CDR1 SGHDT and CDR2 YYEEEE come from the germline V gene. The CDR3 is 11 amino acids. V was pared by 4 bases and J by 4 bases, with 5 bases between. CDR3 residues: CASSRGETQYF. CDR3 bases: TGTGCCAGCAGCAGAGGAGAGACCCAGTACTTC.

Only a few counts were recorded for this clone. V gene TRBV28 combines with J gene TRBJ1-1, with 8 nucleotides matching TRBD1. This CDR3 contains 15 residues. With 5 bases clipped from V and 1 base from J, the junction kept 6 bases outside the gene matches. CDR1 is MDHEN, CDR2 SYDVKM, per germline. CDR3 region: CASSEVQGGNTEAFF. CDR3 nucleotides: TGTGCCAGCAGTGAGGTACAGGGGGGGAACACTGAAGCTTTCTTT.

This chain joins TRBV2 and TRBJ1-2, with 8 bases matching TRBD1. The V gene end was trimmed by 1 base and the J gene end by 8 bases; junction bases not matched to a gene: 6. CDR1 is SNHLY, CDR2 FYNNEI, per germline. There are 14 residues in the CDR3. The CDR3 here is CASSEVPGGPGYTF. CDR3 nucleotide sequence: TGTGCCAGCAGTGAAGTTCCAGGGGGCCCCGGCTACACCTTC.

The rearrangement joins TRBV18 to TRBJ2-6; TRBD1 matches at 7 bases. CDR3 length: 16 residues. The junction had 2 bases not matched to a gene; V was cut back by 3 bases and J by 0 bases. The germline V gene encodes CDR1 KGHSH and CDR2 LQKENI. The CDR3 coding sequence is TGTGCCAGCTCACCGACAGGGCACTCTGGGGCCAACGTCCTGACTTTC. It translates to CASSPTGHSGANVLTF.

This clone was seen more than once but under ten times. The DNA for the CDR3 is TGTGCCAGCAGCTCCCGACCGGGGGCGGGAGAGACCGGGGAGCTGTTTTTT. Translating it yields CASSSRPGAGETGELFF. The chain employs TRBV7-6 and TRBJ2-2; weak D call: TRBD2 (7 bases). This CDR3 has 17 amino acids. CDR1 is SGHVS and CDR2 is FNYEAQ in the germline V gene. V was shortened by 4 bases and J by 5 bases, with 20 bases between the two germline ends.

At least ten counts were recorded for this clone. The V call is TRBV5-4, the J call TRBJ2-2; D call uncertain. The CDR3 is 14 residues long. With 2 bases removed from V and 0 bases from J, the gap between germline ends came to 5 bases. Germline CDR1 and CDR2: SGHNT and YYREEE (reference sequence). The CDR3 DNA reads TGTGCCAGCAGCTTCGCTACGAACACCGGGGAGCTGTTTTTT. This translates into CASSFATNTGELFF.

The chain has TRBV20-1 and TRBJ1-1, with D unresolved. Germline CDR1 and CDR2: DFQATT and SNEGSKA (reference sequence). The CDR3 spans 11 residues. Trimming took 5 bases from V and 0 from J, leaving 4 bases between them. CDR3 DNA: TGCAGTGCTTGGGTGAACACTGAAGCTTTCTTT. It translates to CSAWVNTEAFF.

The chain links TRBV4-2 to TRBJ2-5; D might be TRBD1 or TRBD2, each matching 6 bases. Germline V lookup: CDR1 LGHNA, CDR2 YNFKEQ. With 4 bases removed from V and 10 bases from J, the gap between germline ends came to 13 bases. CDR3 length: 12 residues. The chain's CDR3 is CASSPEGGIQYF. In DNA form, the CDR3 reads TGTGCCAGCAGCCCCGAGGGGGGAATCCAGTACTTC.

This clone has a count of ten or more. This rearrangement joins TRBV5-1 to TRBJ2-5; TRBD1 matches at 7 bases. This CDR3 contains 14 residues. Per the germline V gene, CDR1 is SGHRS and CDR2 is YFSETQ. V shed 8 bases, J shed 3 bases, and the junction held 10 bases outside the gene matches. The CDR3 protein is CASSTGQEKETQYF. The CDR3 DNA sequence: TGCGCCAGTTCCACCGGACAGGAGAAAGAGACCCAGTACTTC.

This clone was picked up one time. This chain joins TRBV28 and TRBJ2-5; weak D call: TRBD1 (6 bases). Judging by the DNA end, TRBJ2-7 fits better; the J call may be wrong. The CDR3 contains 14 residues. Germline V CDR1 and CDR2: MDHEN, SYDVKM. The CDR3 protein is CASSYRQVRYEQYF. For the CDR3, the DNA is TGTGCCAGCAGTTACCGACAGGTCCGCTACGAGCAGTACTTC.

This clone was detected a few times. The CDR3: CASSHGQLRYGYTF. CDR3 bases: TGTGCCAGTAGTCACGGACAGCTCCGCTATGGCTACACCTTC. V usage is TRBV19 and J usage is TRBJ1-2, with D possibly matching TRBD1 (6 bases). This CDR3 is built from 14 residues. Trimming removed 5 bases at V and 4 bases at J, with 14 bases between. CDR1 and CDR2 (germline): LNHDA, SQIVND (reference sequence).

J is TRBJ1-2 and V is TRBV5-6; 8 bases are a match to TRBD1. The CDR3 is 15 residues long. J was trimmed by 4 bases and V by 5 bases; bases with no gene match: 10. From germline, CDR1 is SGHDT and CDR2 YYEEEE. CDR3 amino acids: CASSLLGTGSYGYTF. CDR3 nucleotides: TGTGCCAGCAGTCTACTGGGGACAGGAAGCTATGGCTACACCTTC.